These 21 T cell receptor beta chains were all obtained from the same sample, sequenced in a study of OX40 agonist ivuxolimab in advanced cancers. Generated by immunoSEQ multiplex PCR, the TCRdb table keeps only in-frame clones and is missing some. The sample includes 85,000 to 90,000 clones, roughly 85% of them seen just once. This specimen consisted of CD4+ or CD8+ T cells sorted from blood, obtained in a trial of the OX40 agonist ivuxolimab. These receptors were taken from an adult with an advanced solid tumor such as melanoma, head and neck, liver or kidney cancer.

The genes are TRBV7-2 and TRBJ2-5; 9 nucleotides agree with TRBD2. J gave up 2 bases and V 3 bases, and 4 bases lay outside the gene matches. In germline, CDR1 is SGHTA, CDR2 FQGNSA. This CDR3 contains 15 residues. The CDR3 protein is CASSFTSGPQETQYF. The CDR3 DNA follows: TGTGCCAGCAGCTTCACTAGCGGGCCTCAAGAGACCCAGTACTTC.

The rearrangement joins TRBV30 to TRBJ1-2; 7 bases align to TRBD1. The trim removed 2 bases at V and 8 bases at J, leaving 5 bases unmatched. The CDR3 loop spans 12 amino acids. Per germline, CDR1 GTSNPN and CDR2 SVGIG (reference sequence). CDR3 DNA sequence: TGTGCCTGGAGTCGACAGACAGGGGGCTACACCTTC. Translated: CAWSRQTGGYTF. The whole variable domain, remainder taken from reference TRBV30 and TRBJ1-2, is SQTIHQWPATLVQPVGSPLSLECTVEGTSNPNLYWYRQAAGRGLQLLFYSVGIGQISSEVPQNLSASRPQDRQFILSSKKLLLSDSGFYLCAWSRQTGGYTFGSGTRLTVV.

The count of this clone is one. This rearrangement joins TRBV19 to TRBJ2-7; TRBD2 matches 8 bases. The length of the CDR3 is 15 residues. The V segment lost 0 bases and the J segment 3 bases; nucleotides outside the gene matches: 4. Germline assignment: CDR1 LNHDA and CDR2 SQIVND (reference sequence). CDR3 sequence: CASSIDGGRNYEQYF. In DNA form, the CDR3 reads TGTGCCAGTAGTATAGACGGCGGGAGGAACTACGAGCAGTACTTC.

The chain carries TRBV14 and TRBJ1-2, with D perhaps matching TRBD1 (6 bases). The CDR3 is 18 amino acids. Per the germline V gene, CDR1 is SGHDN and CDR2 is FVKESK. V was shortened by 2 bases and J by 5 bases, with 24 bases between the two germline ends. The CDR3, as DNA: TGTGCCAGCAGCCAATCTAGGAGGTCGGGGGCAACGCTTTATGGCTACACCTTC. Protein: CASSQSRRSGATLYGYTF. The variable domain in full, with the rest retrieved from reference TRBV14 and TRBJ1-2, is EAGVTQFPSHSVIEKGQTVTLRCDPISGHDNLYWYRRVMGKEIKFLLHFVKESKQDESGMPNNRFLAERTGGTYSTLKVQPAELEDSGVYFCASSQSRRSGATLYGYTFGSGTRLTVV.

The chain employs TRBV18 and TRBJ2-6, with D unresolved. This CDR3 is 18 amino acids long. V shed 1 base and J shed 0 bases, with 13 bases lying between them. CDR1 is KGHSH, CDR2 LQKENI, per germline. The CDR3: CASSPRLGGDSGANVLTF. CDR3 sequence (DNA): TGTGCCAGCTCACCACGTTTAGGTGGGGACTCTGGGGCCAACGTCCTGACTTTC. Full variable domain (remainder filled in from reference TRBV18 and TRBJ2-6): NAGVMQNPRHLVRRRGQEARLRCSPMKGHSHVYWYRQLPEEGLKFMVYLQKENIIDESGMPKERFSAEFPKEGPSILRIQQVVRGDSAAYFCASSPRLGGDSGANVLTFGAGSRLTVL.

The rearrangement links TRBV7-9 to TRBJ2-1; tentatively, D is TRBD1 (5 bases). CDR3 size: 13 residues. Germline lookup yields CDR1 SEHNR and CDR2 FQNEAQ (reference sequence). V was pared by 5 bases and J by 9 bases, with 14 bases between. CDR3 loop: CASSLTAGLEQFF. The CDR3 nucleotides read TGTGCCAGCAGCCTGACAGCAGGCCTTGAGCAGTTCTTC.

The genes are TRBV6-4 and TRBJ1-4; a weak D match, TRBD1 (6 bases). V was pared by 9 bases and J by 7 bases, with 15 bases between. This CDR3 spans 13 amino acids. CDR1 is MRHNA and CDR2 is SNTAGT in the germline V gene. DNA for the CDR3: TGTGCCAGTGCTTTACAGGGCGGTGAAAAACTGTTTTTT. It encodes CASALQGGEKLFF.

The gene calls are TRBV7-8 and TRBJ1-4; 8 bases align to TRBD1. With 8 bases clipped from V and 4 bases from J, the junction kept 9 bases outside the gene matches. The CDR3 is 15 amino acids. The germline gives CDR1 SGHVS, CDR2 FQNEAQ. CDR3 region: CASCRTGQDNEKLFF. Written as DNA, the CDR3 is TGTGCCAGCTGTCGAACGGGACAGGATAATGAAAAACTGTTTTTT.

The chain joins TRBV7-2 to TRBJ2-7; 8 bases are shared with TRBD2. The germline CDR1 and CDR2 sequences are SGHTA and FQGNSA. V was clipped by 3 bases and J by 3 bases; unmatched bases: 7. The CDR3 has 15 amino acids. As DNA, the CDR3 is TGTGCCAGCAGCTTCAGCGGGAGATCGATCTACGAGCAGTACTTC. This codes for CASSFSGRSIYEQYF. Full variable domain (missing parts from reference TRBV7-2 and TRBJ2-7): GAGVSQSPSNKVTEKGKDVELRCDPISGHTALYWYRQSLGQGLEFLIYFQGNSAPDKSGLPSDRFSAERTGGSVSTLTIQRTQQEDSAVYLCASSFSGRSIYEQYFGPGTRLTVT.

The chain couples TRBV27 to TRBJ1-2; 8 bases are a match to TRBD1. The CDR3 spans 15 residues. Germline CDR1 and CDR2: MNHEY and SMNVEV (reference sequence). The junction had 11 bases not matched to a gene; V was cut back by 8 bases and J by 3 bases. The CDR3 here is CASSGQARTHYGYTF. Written as DNA, the CDR3 is TGTGCCAGCTCGGGACAGGCTCGGACCCACTATGGCTACACCTTC.

This rearrangement joins TRBV6-1 to TRBJ1-4, with D maybe TRBD1 (6 bases). The germline V and J ends were trimmed by 3 bases and 4 bases, with 9 bases remaining between them. The germline V gene has CDR1 MNHNS and CDR2 SASEGT. There are 14 residues in the CDR3. CDR3 sequence (DNA): TGTGCCAGCAGTGAGGACAGTCATAATGAAAAACTGTTTTTT. The encoded protein is CASSEDSHNEKLFF.

The chain is built from TRBV18 and TRBJ1-4, with D unclear. In germline, CDR1 is KGHSH, CDR2 LQKENI. Trimming pared 2 bases from V and 5 bases from J, leaving 15 bases between. The CDR3 contains 16 residues. CDR3 DNA: TGTGCCAGCTCACCAGATCTTGGTTCGGGGAATGAAAAACTGTTTTTT. It is translated as CASSPDLGSGNEKLFF.

The chain recombines TRBV4-3 with TRBJ2-2, with TRBD2 matching over 9 bases. V was pared by 4 bases and J by 3 bases, with 9 bases of the junction left unmatched. Germline V gene lookup returns CDR1 LGHNA and CDR2 YSLEER. CDR3 length: 17 amino acids. In DNA form, the CDR3 reads TGCGCCAGCAGCCCAAGTTGGCGGGAGGGCCACACCGGGGAGCTGTTTTTT. The encoded protein is CASSPSWREGHTGELFF.

The V gene is TRBV6-5, the J gene TRBJ2-2; no reliable D call. Germline lookup yields CDR1 MNHEY and CDR2 SVGAGI. CDR3 length equals 16 residues. Deletions cut 2 bases from V and 4 bases from J, with 14 bases between. The CDR3 spells CASSYVTRITTGELFF. CDR3 DNA sequence: TGTGCCAGCAGTTACGTTACACGGATCACCACCGGGGAGCTGTTTTTT.

V usage is TRBV6-6 and J usage is TRBJ2-5, with TRBD2 identical over 10 bases. The V and J ends lost 6 bases and 7 bases, in that order; junction bases with no gene match: 8. The germline V gene has CDR1 MNHNY and CDR2 SVGAGI (reference sequence). The CDR3 is 14 amino acids. CDR3 sequence (DNA): TGTGCCAGCAGCTATACTAGCGGGATTGGGACCCAGTACTTC. It codes for CASSYTSGIGTQYF.

The gene calls are TRBV4-1 and TRBJ2-3; 7 nucleotides line up with TRBD2. Germline V gene lookup returns CDR1 MGHRA and CDR2 YSYEKL. This CDR3 spans 16 amino acids. The trim removed 0 bases at V and 4 bases at J, leaving 7 bases unmatched. In DNA, the CDR3 is TGCGCCAGCAGCCAAGATTGGGGAGGGTGGGCAGATACGCAGTATTTT. Its protein product is CASSQDWGGWADTQYF.

The chain has TRBV6-1 and TRBJ1-1; possible D gene TRBD1, 6 bases. This CDR3 has 15 amino acids. V was shortened by 7 bases and J by 1 base, with 16 bases between the two germline ends. Per the germline V gene, CDR1 is MNHNS and CDR2 is SASEGT. DNA of the CDR3: TGTGCCAGCAACGAAGGGGGGTTGGGGAACACTGAAGCTTTCTTT. Its translation is CASNEGGLGNTEAFF.

This sequence joins TRBV27 and TRBJ2-5, with no clear D. This CDR3 has 15 residues. The germline gives CDR1 MNHEY, CDR2 SMNVEV (reference sequence). The ends were cut back, 5 bases at V and 3 bases at J, with 16 bases in the middle. This CDR3 reads CASSTLGGVEETQYF. In DNA, the CDR3 is TGTGCCAGCAGTACTTTGGGTGGAGTTGAAGAGACCCAGTACTTC.

Written as DNA, the CDR3 is TGTGCCAGCACAGCCGGGACCCAAGGTGGAAACACCATATATTTT. Its protein product is CASTAGTQGGNTIYF. The chain combines TRBV28 with TRBJ1-3, with a weak D call TRBD1 (5 bases). This CDR3 is 15 amino acids long. Germline assignment: CDR1 MDHEN and CDR2 SYDVKM. V dropped 7 bases and J dropped 3 bases, with 16 bases sitting between them.

The chain combines TRBV23-1 with TRBJ1-5; D uncertain. TRBV23-1 is identified as an open reading frame with a role that is uncertain. This CDR3 contains 16 residues. V lost 4 bases, J lost 5 bases, and 18 bases lay in between. The CDR3 region has the DNA TGCGCCAGCAGTCCCCGACTTCCCGAAAACGATCAGCCCCAGCATTTT. Amino acids: CASSPRLPENDQPQHF.

The chain links TRBV7-2 to TRBJ1-1; 8 positions match TRBD1. Germline loops: CDR1 SGHTA, CDR2 FQGNSA. Trimming took 4 bases from V and 0 from J; bases not matched to a gene: 10. The CDR3 contains 17 residues. The chain's CDR3 is CASSSPVWTGMNTEAFF. The CDR3 DNA reads TGTGCCAGCAGCTCTCCGGTTTGGACAGGGATGAACACTGAAGCTTTCTTT.